Listed below are T cell receptor beta chains from one sample, sequenced in a study of CD8 T cells in ankylosing spondylitis. TCRdb fed the 5' RACE reads into MiXCR, producing one record per CDR3 protein. The sample holds about 390,000 distinct CDR3 sequences, around 20% seen once. Sequences were obtained from blood, either unsorted or a sorted T cell fraction (not recorded which). The receptors originated from a male donor with ankylosing spondylitis. Both conserved end residues are part of each CDR3. Each record gives: V gene, D gene, J gene, clone size, CDR3 DNA, CDR3 protein. D genes are given only for firm matches. The size of a clone is reported for some rows only, either as once, few or many, or as a class for expanded clones.

V: TRBV6-5; D: -; J: TRBJ2-1; size: -; DNA: TGTGCCAGCAGTTACTGGGCGGGTGGGGCCGATGAGCAGTTCTTC; CDR3: CASSYWAGGADEQFF
V: TRBV2; D: -; J: TRBJ1-5; size: -; DNA: TGTGCCAGCAGGGGACACCCCAATCAGCCCCAGCATTTT; CDR3: CASRGHPNQPQHF
V: TRBV28; D: -; J: TRBJ2-6; size: -; DNA: TGTGCCAGCAGTTCCGTTAGCTCCTCTGGGGCCAACGTCCTGACTTTC; CDR3: CASSSVSSSGANVLTF
V: TRBV24-1; D: -; J: TRBJ2-7; size: -; DNA: TGTGCCACCAGTGATTGGTACGAGCAGTACTTC; CDR3: CATSDWYEQYF
V: TRBV6-2/TRBV6-3; D: TRBD2; J: TRBJ2-3; size: few; DNA: TGTGCCAGCAGTTTCCGGACTAGCAGCACAGATACGCAGTATTTT; CDR3: CASSFRTSSTDTQYF
V: TRBV11-2; D: -; J: TRBJ2-7; size: once; DNA: TGTGCCAGCAGCCCGATTAACTCGCGAAACTACGAGCAGTACTTC; CDR3: CASSPINSRNYEQYF
V: TRBV10-3; D: -; J: TRBJ1-2; size: -; DNA: TGTGCCATCAGTGAGGGGGAAGTGGGGGTTGGCTACACCTTC; CDR3: CAISEGEVGVGYTF
V: TRBV29-1; D: TRBD2; J: TRBJ2-7; size: -; DNA: TGCAGCGTTTCGGGACTAGCGGGAGAGACACGACCCTACGAGCAGTACTTC; CDR3: CSVSGLAGETRPYEQYF
V: TRBV6-1; D: TRBD2; J: TRBJ2-2; size: few; DNA: TGTGCCAGCAGGAGACGTCTAGCGGGACTACAAAACACCGGGGAGCTGTTTTTT; CDR3: CASRRRLAGLQNTGELFF
V: TRBV10-3; D: TRBD2; J: TRBJ2-1; size: few; DNA: TGTGCCACGGACCGGGGGGGCTATGAGCAGTTCTTC; CDR3: CATDRGGYEQFF
V: TRBV5-1; D: -; J: TRBJ2-3; size: -; DNA: TGCGCCAGCCACGGCAGACCTAGCACAGATACGCAGTATTTT; CDR3: CASHGRPSTDTQYF
V: TRBV20-1; D: TRBD1; J: TRBJ1-1; size: -; DNA: TGCAGTGTAAGAGGGGGCCCGGGGAATACTGAAGCTTTCTTT; CDR3: CSVRGGPGNTEAFF
V: TRBV18; D: -; J: TRBJ2-3; size: -; DNA: TGTGCCAGCTCGCCCCCCGCAGGGGATACGCAGTATTTT; CDR3: CASSPPAGDTQYF
V: TRBV7-9; D: TRBD2; J: TRBJ2-3; size: few; DNA: TGTGCCAGCAGCAGTCGGGGGAGGGGCACAGATACGCAGTATTTT; CDR3: CASSSRGRGTDTQYF
V: TRBV29-1; D: -; J: TRBJ2-1; size: -; DNA: TGCAGCGTTGAAGAGGGTCCCGGGACGGGTCTTTTCTTC; CDR3: CSVEEGPGTGLFF
V: TRBV11-2; D: -; J: TRBJ2-5; size: -; DNA: TGTGCCAGCAGCCAAGAGGATCGTGAGACCCAGTACTTC; CDR3: CASSQEDRETQYF
V: TRBV28; D: -; J: TRBJ2-7; size: few; DNA: TGTGCCAGCACCCCGAGGGGATACGAGCAGTACTTC; CDR3: CASTPRGYEQYF
V: TRBV28; D: -; J: TRBJ2-7; size: -; DNA: TGTGCCAGCAGTTTCAGGGCGGCCGAGCAGTACTTC; CDR3: CASSFRAAEQYF
V: TRBV20-1; D: TRBD2; J: TRBJ2-7; size: -; DNA: TGCAGTGCTGCCCGGACTAGCTACGAGCAGTACTTC; CDR3: CSAARTSYEQYF
V: TRBV5-1; D: TRBD1; J: TRBJ2-5; size: few; DNA: TGCGCCAGCAGCTTGGGAGGACAGGGTACCGGGACCCAGTACTTC; CDR3: CASSLGGQGTGTQYF
V: TRBV7-3; D: TRBD2; J: TRBJ2-5; size: few; DNA: TGTGCCAGCAGCCCCTCGGGCGGGAGAGAGACCCAGTACTTC; CDR3: CASSPSGGRETQYF
V: TRBV5-1; D: -; J: TRBJ1-5; size: once; DNA: TGCGCCAGCAGCTTGGGGTTCTCAGGGCCCCAGCATTTT; CDR3: CASSLGFSGPQHF
V: TRBV5-1; D: -; J: TRBJ2-3; size: -; DNA: TGCGCCAGCAGAACTGACAGCACAGATACGCAGTATTTT; CDR3: CASRTDSTDTQYF
V: TRBV11-2; D: -; J: TRBJ2-5; size: few; DNA: TGTGCCAGCAGCCTTCAACAGAGCGAAGAGACCCAGTACTTC; CDR3: CASSLQQSEETQYF
V: TRBV6-1; D: TRBD1; J: TRBJ1-2; size: few; DNA: TGTGCCAGCACCAAGGGGACAGGGGGCTTCGGCTACACCTTC; CDR3: CASTKGTGGFGYTF
V: TRBV12-3/TRBV12-4; D: -; J: TRBJ1-3; size: -; DNA: TGTGCCAGCAGTTTCGAAGGGAACTCTGGAAACACCATATATTTT; CDR3: CASSFEGNSGNTIYF
V: TRBV11-3; D: -; J: TRBJ1-4; size: few; DNA: TGTGCCAGCAGCTTCGACGGTACAACTAATGAAAAACTGTTTTTT; CDR3: CASSFDGTTNEKLFF
V: TRBV29-1; D: -; J: TRBJ2-3; size: many; DNA: TGCAGCAGTGCAGGCGGTGCCTCTCGGGGAGATACGCAGTATTTT; CDR3: CSSAGGASRGDTQYF
V: TRBV28; D: TRBD2; J: TRBJ2-7; size: -; DNA: TGTGCCAGCAGTTTAACGGGACTAATTTACGAGCAGTACTTC; CDR3: CASSLTGLIYEQYF
V: TRBV11-2; D: TRBD2; J: TRBJ2-3; size: -; DNA: TGTGCCAGCAGCTTAGGTCTACTAGCGGGAGCGACAGATACGCAGTATTTT; CDR3: CASSLGLLAGATDTQYF
V: TRBV5-1; D: -; J: TRBJ2-2; size: few; DNA: TGCGCCAGCAGCCCGCCCATCGACAATTCGGCCGGGGAGCTGTTTTTT; CDR3: CASSPPIDNSAGELFF
V: TRBV27; D: -; J: TRBJ2-6; size: once; DNA: TGTGCCAGCAGTTCCCGGTCAGCTCGGGCCAACGTCCTGACTTTC; CDR3: CASSSRSARANVLTF
V: TRBV15; D: -; J: TRBJ2-1; size: few; DNA: TGTGCCACCAGCAGAGACCGAATTAATGAGCAGTTCTTC; CDR3: CATSRDRINEQFF
V: TRBV6-2/TRBV6-3; D: -; J: TRBJ2-2; size: few; DNA: TGTGCCAGCAGTTACTGGCCCACGAGCGGGGAGCTGTTTTTT; CDR3: CASSYWPTSGELFF
V: TRBV5-1; D: -; J: TRBJ2-5; size: -; DNA: TGCGCCAGCAGCTTTTACAGTCAAGAGACCCAGTACTTC; CDR3: CASSFYSQETQYF
V: TRBV5-1; D: -; J: TRBJ1-1; size: few; DNA: TGCGCCAGCAGCTTGGACAGACCGAACACTGAAGCTTTCTTT; CDR3: CASSLDRPNTEAFF
V: TRBV28; D: -; J: TRBJ1-5; size: many; DNA: TGTGCCAGCAGTTTAACCAGACTGAATCAGCCCCAGCATTTT; CDR3: CASSLTRLNQPQHF
V: TRBV7-9; D: TRBD2; J: TRBJ2-1; size: -; DNA: TGTGCCGCCATACCCCGACTAGCGGGAGTTGACAATGAGCAGTTCTTC; CDR3: CAAIPRLAGVDNEQFF
V: TRBV20-1; D: TRBD2; J: TRBJ2-7; size: -; DNA: TGCAGTGCCGCCCCGGGAGCGGGAGGTTCGGGTTACGAGCAGTACTTC; CDR3: CSAAPGAGGSGYEQYF
V: TRBV19; D: -; J: TRBJ2-6; size: -; DNA: TGTGCCAGTAGTATGCCTGGCTCTGGGGCCAACGTCCTGACTTTC; CDR3: CASSMPGSGANVLTF
V: TRBV6-1; D: TRBD1; J: TRBJ2-3; size: -; DNA: TGTGCCAGCAGCCGGACAGGTTTGCGCACAGATACGCAGTATTTT; CDR3: CASSRTGLRTDTQYF
V: TRBV14; D: -; J: TRBJ2-6; size: -; DNA: TGTGCCAGCAGCCAAGATCTGCCATCTGGGGCCAACGTCCTGACTTTC; CDR3: CASSQDLPSGANVLTF
V: TRBV20-1; D: -; J: TRBJ1-6; size: few; DNA: TGCAGTGCCAAAGTTGGGGCGGGCGGATATTCACCCCTCCACTTT; CDR3: CSAKVGAGGYSPLHF
V: TRBV7-6; D: -; J: TRBJ2-1; size: -; DNA: TGTGCCAGCAGCTCCAAATATGATAAGGCCAAGGGTGAGCAGTTCTTC; CDR3: CASSSKYDKAKGEQFF
V: TRBV28; D: TRBD1; J: TRBJ1-2; size: few; DNA: TGTGCCAGCAGACTTGACAGGGGAACTAACTATGGCTACACCTTC; CDR3: CASRLDRGTNYGYTF
V: TRBV29-1; D: TRBD2; J: TRBJ2-1; size: -; DNA: TGCAGCGTTTTTTCCGGACGGCGGGGGTACAATGAGCAGTTCTTC; CDR3: CSVFSGRRGYNEQFF
V: TRBV5-5; D: -; J: TRBJ2-2; size: -; DNA: TGTGCCAGCAGCGGGGGACTTCTCAACACCGGGGAGCTGTTTTTT; CDR3: CASSGGLLNTGELFF
V: TRBV6-2/TRBV6-3; D: -; J: TRBJ1-5; size: few; DNA: TGTGCCAGCAGTCACCCGCCAGGTCGGAATCAGCCCCAGCATTTT; CDR3: CASSHPPGRNQPQHF
V: TRBV20-1; D: -; J: TRBJ1-6; size: -; DNA: TGCAGTGCTAGTCGCAGCCTCTATAATTCACCCCTCCACTTT; CDR3: CSASRSLYNSPLHF
V: TRBV29-1; D: TRBD1; J: TRBJ2-7; size: -; DNA: TGCAGCGTCGTGGCGACAGGGTCTTTAAGGCAGTACTTC; CDR3: CSVVATGSLRQYF
V: TRBV5-1; D: -; J: TRBJ2-3; size: -; DNA: TGCGCCAGCAGCTTGTCCACAGCAGATACGCAGTATTTT; CDR3: CASSLSTADTQYF